The clone carrying this TCR beta chain showed up just once. This entry belongs to a study of blood T cell repertoires in COVID-19. Overall study context: Samples of COVID-19 (acute and convalescent) were obtained from the United States, Italy and Spain. PBMCs, B-cell-depleted T cells, or T cells provided the cDNA or gDNA that made up the material.

The CDR3 has 13 amino acids. V lost 2 bases, J lost 0 bases, and 4 bases lay in between. Germline V lookup: CDR1 KGHSH, CDR2 LQKENI. Authors' analysis steps: Amplification of reference gene primers provided the estimated nucleated cell counts. Sequenced by immunoSEQ multiplex PCR; TCRdb stores in-frame clones only, minus some. The V and J calls and clone size are taken from that table; D and trimming were inferred from the DNA. This sample yields 52,000 or so clones, of which about 88% are seen a single time; about 27% belongs to the top ten. Sequencing used peripheral blood. The rearrangement joins TRBV18 to TRBJ1-1; no clear D gene. The receptor's source is a human donor in a cohort sampled during active COVID-19. CDR3 in DNA: TGTGCCAGCTCACCAGGGCTGAACACTGAAGCTTTCTTT. It encodes CASSPGLNTEAFF.